This T cell receptor beta chain was found in a study of T cells in Graves' hyperthyroidism and ophthalmopathy. Study outcomes and limitations: Most thyroid clonotypes that were expanded above 0.001 also turned up in blood.

This clonotype was found a few times. The target antigen is unknown. In germline, CDR1 is GTSNPN, CDR2 SVGIG (reference sequence). After removal of 2 bases from V and 2 bases from J, the junction contained 5 bases not matched to a gene. The CDR3 contains 14 residues. Researchers took RNA transcripts and amplified the TCR beta CDR3 regions from them. HTBI primers were employed in a first-round RT-PCR of the TCR CDR3. One entry per CDR3 protein results from TCRdb running MiXCR on the multiplex PCR reads. The repertoire has around 620,000 distinct CDR3 sequences, under 60% of them found once; the top ten carry about 20%.

This TCR came from an adult woman with Graves' disease, either hyperthyroidism or ophthalmopathy (not recorded which). The gene calls are TRBV30 and TRBJ2-5; 7 bases fit TRBD2. Sequencing used peripheral blood or thyroid tissue (not recorded which). DNA of the CDR3: TGTGCCTGGAGTAGCGGGAAGTATCAAGAGACCCAGTACTTC. This sequence encodes CAWSSGKYQETQYF.